These 29 T cell receptor beta chains were all obtained from the same sample, sequenced in a study of blood T cell repertoires in COVID-19. Here immunoSEQ multiplex PCR was the method, and the copy in TCRdb shows in-frame clones only, minus some. The sample holds about 250,000 clones; around 90% are singletons and the top ten take 3%. The specimen was PBMCs or T cells enriched from blood (not recorded which). The receptors were gathered from a woman aged 45-59 years who had recovered from COVID-19.

With regard to this clone: Mismatch with germline at one junction end may stem from a read error. This rearrangement joins TRBV28 to TRBJ2-1; tentatively, D is TRBD2 (6 bases). The CDR3 sequence is 11 residues long. Germline V gives CDR1 MDHEN, CDR2 SYDVKM. CDR3 DNA: TGTGCCAGCAGGAAAACCGGGACGGGGGTCTTC. Translated: CASRKTGTGVF.

The chain is built from TRBV28 and TRBJ2-6; tentative D call: TRBD2 (5 bases). The germline V gene has CDR1 MDHEN and CDR2 SYDVKM. Trimming took off 6 bases at V and 3 bases at J, with 15 bases between the two ends. This CDR3 comprises 16 residues. The CDR3 nucleotides read TGTGCCAGCAGCCCGGGATCCAAAGGTGGGGCCAACGTCCTGACTTTC. Translating gives CASSPGSKGGANVLTF.

A few counts support this clone. The gene calls are TRBV24-1 and TRBJ2-1; TRBD2 might be the D (5 bases). Deletions cut 5 bases from V and 5 bases from J, with 12 bases between. The CDR3 is 14 amino acids. Per germline, CDR1 KGHDR and CDR2 SFDVKD. CDR3 coding DNA: TGTGCCACCAGTGGTGCCGGGATCAACAATGAGCAGTTCTTC. Its translation: CATSGAGINNEQFF.

The rearrangement uses TRBV10-2 and TRBJ2-7; 7 bases fit TRBD1. CDR1 is WSHSY and CDR2 is SAAADI in the germline V gene. With 6 bases clipped from V and 7 bases from J, the junction kept 12 bases outside the gene matches. There are 14 residues in the CDR3. CDR3 coding DNA: TGCGCCAGCAGAAGGGACAGAGATCCCGGGGAGCAGTACTTC. Amino acids: CASRRDRDPGEQYF.

The rearrangement joins TRBV4-2 to TRBJ1-1, with D unclear. Looked up from germline, CDR1 is LGHNA and CDR2 is YNFKEQ. The CDR3 extends over 15 amino acids. Trimming shortened V by 1 base and J by 0 bases, and 9 bases separated the two germline ends. CDR3 bases: TGTGCCAGCAGCCAAGTGTCAGTAATGAACACTGAAGCTTTCTTT. The encoded protein is CASSQVSVMNTEAFF.

The V call is TRBV7-3, the J call TRBJ1-1; 7 bases map to TRBD1. The length of the CDR3 is 15 residues. V dropped 5 bases and J dropped 0; count of bases not matched to a gene: 6. Germline assignment: CDR1 SGHTA and CDR2 FQGTGA. The CDR3 DNA reads TGTGCCAGCAGCAAAACAGGGGTTGTGAACACTGAAGCTTTCTTT. The encoded protein is CASSKTGVVNTEAFF.

The chain employs TRBV6-6 and TRBJ1-2; D ambiguous. Germline V CDR1 and CDR2: MNHNY, SVGAGI (reference sequence). CDR3 length: 14 amino acids. Trimming left V 0 bases short and J 6 bases short, with 11 bases between. The CDR3 region is CASSYSSGVHGYTF. DNA for the CDR3: TGTGCCAGCAGTTACTCTTCCGGAGTTCATGGCTACACCTTC.

J is TRBJ2-6 and V is TRBV4-3, with TRBD1 identical over 9 bases. Germline CDR1 is LGHNA and CDR2 is YSLEER. The trim removed 1 base at V and 0 bases at J, leaving 4 bases unmatched. The CDR3 runs to 18 residues. This CDR3 is CASSQAGQGYSGANVLTF. CDR3 in DNA: TGCGCCAGCAGCCAAGCGGGACAGGGATACTCTGGGGCCAACGTCCTGACTTTC.

The rearrangement joins TRBV7-9 to TRBJ1-1; the D is unclear. The ends were cut back, 7 bases at V and 4 bases at J, with 22 bases in the middle. The CDR3 length is 16 residues. Germline CDR1 SEHNR, CDR2 FQNEAQ (reference sequence). The CDR3 bases are TGTGCCAGCACTTATAGGAGACTGGAGTCCGGCACTGAAGCTTTCTTT. Translated, it gives CASTYRRLESGTEAFF.

V usage is TRBV7-8 and J usage is TRBJ2-7; TRBD1 matches 10 bases. The CDR3 sequence is 15 residues long. The junction had 7 bases not matched to a gene; V was cut back by 5 bases and J by 3 bases. Germline lookup yields CDR1 SGHVS and CDR2 FQNEAQ. CDR3 in DNA: TGTGCCAGCAGCCGAGCGGGACAGGGGAGCTACGAGCAGTACTTC. This encodes CASSRAGQGSYEQYF. Looking up the rest from reference TRBV7-8 and TRBJ2-7 gives the full variable domain: GAGVSQSPRYKVAKRGQDVALRCDPISGHVSLFWYQQALGQGPEFLTYFQNEAQLDKSGLPSDRFFAERPEGSVSTLKIQRTQQEDSAVYLCASSRAGQGSYEQYFGPGTRLTVT.

The chain carries TRBV30 and TRBJ2-3, with D possibly matching TRBD1 (5 bases). V shed 0 bases and J shed 1 base, with 17 bases lying between them. There are 17 residues in the CDR3. Germline values: CDR1 GTSNPN, CDR2 SVGIG (reference sequence). The CDR3 is CAWSVRTLQPRTDTQYF. The CDR3 region has the DNA TGTGCCTGGAGTGTAAGGACACTTCAACCCCGCACAGATACGCAGTATTTT.

The chain uses TRBV5-1 and TRBJ1-1; D is unclear. This CDR3 has 13 residues. Germline loops: CDR1 SGHRS, CDR2 YFSETQ. The V and J ends lost 4 bases and 3 bases respectively, with 10 bases between them. The CDR3 nucleotides read TGCGCCAGCAGCCGGCAGGAGGACACTGAAGCTTTCTTT. It codes for CASSRQEDTEAFF.

The chain carries TRBV15 and TRBJ2-1; D is ambiguous. The germline V gene has CDR1 LNHNV and CDR2 YYDKDF (reference sequence). There are 11 residues in the CDR3. V lost 3 bases to trimming and J lost 7 bases, with 4 bases between them. CDR3 nucleotide sequence: TGTGCCACCAGCAGCGCGAATGAGCAGTTCTTC. Amino acids: CATSSANEQFF.

This chain links TRBV3-1 (or the pseudogene TRBV3-2) with TRBJ2-3; the D is unclear. With 4 bases removed from V and 0 bases from J, the gap between germline ends came to 11 bases. Germline CDR1 reads LGHDT; CDR2 reads YNNKEL (reference sequence). The CDR3 spans 15 residues. CDR3 amino acids: CASSPPSLSTDTQYF. The CDR3 nucleotides read TGTGCCAGCAGCCCACCCAGTTTGAGCACAGATACGCAGTATTTT.

V and J are TRBV19 and TRBJ2-4, with unresolved D. Per the germline V gene, CDR1 is LNHDA and CDR2 is SQIVND (reference sequence). The CDR3 covers 15 residues. The V and J ends lost 4 bases and 9 bases respectively, with 19 bases between them. CDR3 sequence reads: CASSKPTPGLLIQYF. The CDR3, as DNA: TGTGCCAGTAGTAAGCCTACGCCAGGTTTACTCATTCAGTACTTC.

The chain employs TRBV2 and TRBJ1-4; TRBD1 agrees at 7 bases. CDR3 length: 16 amino acids. Germline-derived CDR1 and CDR2 are SNHLY and FYNNEI. The V and J ends lost 5 bases and 0 bases, in that order; junction bases with no gene match: 6. Written as DNA, the CDR3 is TGTGCCAGCAGTTGGGGACAGAGCACAACTAATGAAAAACTGTTTTTT. This encodes CASSWGQSTTNEKLFF. Supplemented by reference TRBV2 and TRBJ1-4, the full variable domain reads EPEVTQTPSHQVTQMGQEVILRCVPISNHLYFYWYRQILGQKVEFLVSFYNNEISEKSEIFDDQFSVERPDGSNFTLKIRSTKLEDSAMYFCASSWGQSTTNEKLFFGSGTQLSVL.

This chain joins TRBV28 and TRBJ1-6, with D perhaps TRBD1 (5 bases). CDR1 is MDHEN, CDR2 SYDVKM, per germline. V gave up 5 bases and J gave up 7 bases, with 15 bases separating them. The CDR3 has 15 residues. The CDR3 bases are TGTGCCAGCAGTCCGGGGAGGGGAGGCAATTCACCCCTCCACTTT. Translation gives CASSPGRGGNSPLHF.

In its sample, this clone was seen a few times. The chain combines TRBV28 with TRBJ2-7, with D perhaps TRBD1 (6 bases). The V gene's germline CDR1 is MDHEN and CDR2 SYDVKM. The CDR3 runs 11 residues. Deletions cut 7 bases from V and 6 bases from J, with 10 bases between. The CDR3 DNA sequence: TGTGCCAGCAAAGGGGGAGCCGAGCAGTACTTC. Protein sequence: CASKGGAEQYF.

The V gene is TRBV4-2, the J gene TRBJ2-7, with 7 bases matching TRBD2. This CDR3 has 16 residues. Germline V gives CDR1 LGHNA, CDR2 YNFKEQ. Trimming removed 6 bases from V and 0 bases from J; junction bases left unmatched: 11. The CDR3 nucleotides read TGTGCCAGCAGTCGGGACTATGCGACAAGCTCCTACGAGCAGTACTTC. Amino acids: CASSRDYATSSYEQYF.

About this clone itself: This same CDR3 is encoded by further DNA sequences in the sample. The chain employs TRBV9 and TRBJ1-2; TRBD1 matches at 9 bases. V lost 2 bases, J lost 2 bases, and 1 base stayed unmatched. Germline V CDR1 and CDR2: SGDLS, YYNGEE. The CDR3 length is 14 residues. The CDR3 coding sequence is TGTGCCAGCAGCGTGGGACAGGGAAACTATGGCTACACCTTC. This sequence encodes CASSVGQGNYGYTF.

V is TRBV4-1 and J is TRBJ2-1, with D possibly TRBD2 on 6 matching bases. Germline V gives CDR1 MGHRA, CDR2 YSYEKL. Trimming stripped 5 bases from V and 6 bases from J, with 14 bases between. CDR3 length: 14 amino acids. This chain's CDR3 is CASSEDYPINEQFF. CDR3 DNA sequence: TGCGCCAGCAGCGAGGACTACCCGATCAATGAGCAGTTCTTC.

This clone was counted a single time. The V call is TRBV11-2, the J call TRBJ1-5; D might be TRBD1 (6 bases). CDR3 length: 14 residues. The germline V and J ends were trimmed by 5 bases and 4 bases, with 12 bases remaining between them. The V gene's germline CDR1 is SGHAT and CDR2 FQNNGV. CDR3 residues: CASSRPGQNQPQHF. CDR3 nucleotides: TGTGCCAGCAGCCGTCCGGGACAAAATCAGCCCCAGCATTTT.

This clone was counted a few times. The chain links TRBV13 to TRBJ1-4; 7 bases are shared with TRBD1. V lost 0 bases to trimming and J lost 7 bases; unmatched junction nucleotides: 5. CDR3 length: 15 amino acids. CDR1 and CDR2 from the germline V gene are PRHDT and FYEKMQ (reference sequence). The CDR3 region is CASSLGQGVSEKLFF. CDR3 nucleotides: TGTGCCAGCAGCTTAGGCCAGGGGGTCTCTGAAAAACTGTTTTTT.

This clone was seen only once. The CDR3 here is CASSSGTGGMGTEAFF. CDR3 nucleotides: TGCGCCAGCAGCTCCGGGACAGGGGGCATGGGCACTGAAGCTTTCTTT. The rearrangement joins TRBV5-1 to TRBJ1-1; 12 positions agree with TRBD1. This CDR3 region has 16 residues. The germline V gene has CDR1 SGHRS and CDR2 YFSETQ. J was trimmed by 4 bases and V by 3 bases; bases with no gene match: 7.

The chain combines TRBV28 with TRBJ1-4; 7 bases align to TRBD1. The CDR3 runs 15 residues. Germline lookup yields CDR1 MDHEN and CDR2 SYDVKM. Trimming cost V 5 bases and J 7 bases; bases outside gene matches: 10. CDR3 DNA: TGTGCCAGCAGTGACTACAGGGGCGTCACTGAAAAACTGTTTTTT. As protein: CASSDYRGVTEKLFF.

The chain couples TRBV4-1 to TRBJ1-2; TRBD1 is a possible D gene (6 bases). This CDR3 has 15 residues. Germline V gene data show CDR1 as MGHRA and CDR2 as YSYEKL. V was cut by 0 bases and J by 4 bases, with 12 bases left in between. As DNA, the CDR3 is TGCGCCAGCAGCCAAGAAACAGGGTTTACCTATGGCTACACCTTC. Translation: CASSQETGFTYGYTF.

J is TRBJ1-1 and V is TRBV28; D perhaps matches TRBD1 (5 bases). The CDR3 runs to 15 residues. V was clipped by 4 bases and J by 4 bases, with 16 bases between them. In germline, CDR1 is MDHEN, CDR2 SYDVKM. Here the CDR3 DNA reads TGTGCCAGCAGTTCCCCCGGGGCGGGGCTCACTGAAGCTTTCTTT. Protein: CASSSPGAGLTEAFF. The variable domain in full, with the rest retrieved from reference TRBV28 and TRBJ1-1, is DVKVTQSSRYLVKRTGEKVFLECVQDMDHENMFWYRQDPGLGLRLIYFSYDVKMKEKGDIPEGYSVSREKKERFSLILESASTNQTSMYLCASSSPGAGLTEAFFGQGTRLTVV.

The J gene is TRBJ2-7, the V gene TRBV19; 11 nucleotides match TRBD2. J gave up 0 bases and V 10 bases, and 2 bases lay outside the gene matches. This CDR3 region has 13 residues. CDR1 is LNHDA and CDR2 is SQIVND in the germline V gene (reference sequence). The CDR3 sequence is CATGLAASYEQYF. The CDR3 nucleotides read TGTGCCACGGGACTAGCGGCCTCCTACGAGCAGTACTTC.

The rearrangement links TRBV5-1 to TRBJ1-1, with 7 bases fitting TRBD1. The CDR3 length is 12 residues. CDR1 SGHRS and CDR2 YFSETQ come from the germline V gene. J was trimmed by 7 bases and V by 2 bases; bases with no gene match: 2. The CDR3 is CASSFRQGEAFF. CDR3 coding DNA: TGCGCCAGCAGCTTCCGACAGGGTGAAGCTTTCTTT.